The entry that follows covers one T cell receptor beta chain sequence. What it binds is not known. These data are taken from a study of blood T cells in healthy people across ages. Study details: Capturing about one barcoded beta molecule per two T cells was achieved by template switching. The study's findings and limits: Roughly linear declines in TCR beta diversity per million T cells occurred with age.

The CDR3 is 13 amino acids. The germline V gene has CDR1 LGHDT and CDR2 YNNKEL (reference sequence). The ends were cut back, 0 bases at V and 6 bases at J, with 8 bases in the middle. The authors ran a second PCR of about 6 to 11 cycles using a sample-barcoded 5' primer and a J-beta primer mix. MiXCR, applied by TCRdb to the 5' RACE reads, yields one record per CDR3 protein. The data contain around 1.5 million distinct CDR3 sequences, roughly 64% of them singletons. Healthy Caucasian individuals from Russia aged 6 to 90 were enrolled as donors. This clonotype was obtained from a young man in good health. Sequencing was carried out using blood. The chain has TRBV3-1 and TRBJ1-1, with no clear D. The CDR3 DNA is TGTGCCAGCAGCCAAGAATGGGCCCCTGAAGCTTTCTTT. This gives the protein CASSQEWAPEAFF.